The 27 T cell receptor beta chains listed next were all sequenced from one sample in a study of shared clonotypes between healthy human individuals (TCRdb year 2020). Receptors were amplified or captured by the immunoSEQ multiplex PCR assay. This immuneACCESS table, as held by TCRdb, lists in-frame sequences with V and J called but not all clones. Of the missing ones, under half trace to an unresolved V gene in checked studies; the others have no known cause. In this sample the table shows about 92,000 clones, 68% of which occur a single time. The top ten constitute approximately 46% of the sample. Sequencing input: memory CD8+ T cells sorted from blood. The sample's cell subset or site label, decoded: CD45RO+ cells pooled with CCR7-negative TemRA cells. These receptors all stem from a man aged 25-45 years in good health.

J is TRBJ1-1 and V is TRBV7-2; D is unclear. Trimming took 2 bases from V and 7 from J, leaving 11 bases between them. This CDR3 contains 13 residues. Per germline, CDR1 SGHTA and CDR2 FQGNSA. The CDR3 here is CASSLRTGGEAFF. For the CDR3, the DNA is TGTGCCAGCAGCTTAAGGACCGGAGGTGAAGCTTTCTTT.

The gene calls are TRBV6-6 and TRBJ2-3; D is perhaps TRBD1 (5 bases). Deletions cut 6 bases from V and 11 bases from J, with 12 bases between. The CDR3 covers 11 residues. Germline V gives CDR1 MNHNY, CDR2 SVGAGI (reference sequence). DNA of the CDR3: TGTGCCAGCAGCCAGGGCGGTTGGCAGTATTTT. Encoded protein: CASSQGGWQYF.

This clone has only a few counts. This sequence joins TRBV7-6 and TRBJ2-3, with TRBD2 identical over 10 bases. The V gene's germline CDR1 is SGHVS and CDR2 FNYEAQ. The V gene end was trimmed by 3 bases and the J gene end by 4 bases; junction bases not matched to a gene: 4. The CDR3 consists of 15 residues. CDR3 protein: CASSFSAGGADTQYF. The CDR3 region has the DNA TGTGCCAGCAGCTTTTCAGCGGGAGGGGCAGATACGCAGTATTTT.

About this clone itself: Only one base separates this from a far larger clonotype, so it likely reflects a read error. V is TRBV28 and J is TRBJ2-7, with D tentatively TRBD1 (6 bases). The length of the CDR3 is 14 residues. The germline V and J ends were trimmed by 5 bases and 6 bases, with 17 bases remaining between them. Germline lookup yields CDR1 MDHEN and CDR2 SYDVKM. This CDR3 is CASSPLGGAGEQYF. The DNA for the CDR3 is TGTGCCAGCAGTCCCCTAGGGGGAGCAGGCGAGCAGTACTTC.

The V gene is TRBV18, the J gene TRBJ2-7, with 10 positions matching TRBD2. The CDR3 has 17 amino acids. The trim removed 4 bases at V and 0 bases at J, leaving 9 bases unmatched. Germline V lookup: CDR1 KGHSH, CDR2 LQKENI. The CDR3 reads CASSLNSLAGDSYEQYF. The CDR3 DNA reads TGTGCCAGCTCACTCAATAGTCTAGCGGGAGACTCCTACGAGCAGTACTTC.

The chain has TRBV28 and TRBJ1-5; 8 positions agree with TRBD1. The CDR3 extends over 14 amino acids. CDR1 is MDHEN, CDR2 SYDVKM, per germline. V shed 4 bases, J shed 4 bases, and the junction held 3 bases outside the gene matches. The CDR3, as DNA: TGTGCCAGCAGTTCAGGACAGGGTAATCAGCCCCAGCATTTT. It is translated as CASSSGQGNQPQHF.

This clone was detected a few times. CDR3 in amino acids: CASSEANPHNEQFF. In nucleotides, the CDR3 is TGTGCCAGCAGTGAAGCGAACCCCCACAATGAGCAGTTCTTC. This rearrangement joins TRBV6-1 to TRBJ2-1, with D uncertain. The CDR3 spans 14 residues. V lost 0 bases and J 5 bases, leaving 8 bases between the germline ends. Germline V gene sequence: CDR1 MNHNS, CDR2 SASEGT.

The chain couples TRBV7-2 to TRBJ1-1; D is ambiguous. Germline CDR1 and CDR2: SGHTA and FQGNSA. V was pared by 3 bases and J by 1 base, with 3 bases between. This CDR3 is built from 12 residues. CDR3 sequence reads: CASSFSNTEAFF. CDR3 nucleotides: TGTGCCAGCAGCTTCTCGAACACTGAAGCTTTCTTT. Full variable domain (rest looked up from reference TRBV7-2 and TRBJ1-1): GAGVSQSPSNKVTEKGKDVELRCDPISGHTALYWYRQSLGQGLEFLIYFQGNSAPDKSGLPSDRFSAERTGGSVSTLTIQRTQQEDSAVYLCASSFSNTEAFFGQGTRLTVV.

About this clone: The sample holds other DNA sequences that translate to the same CDR3. The chain carries TRBV28 and TRBJ2-7; no clear D gene. The V end lost 3 bases, the J end lost 2 bases, and 5 bases lay between the germline ends. CDR3 length equals 12 residues. Germline CDR1 is MDHEN and CDR2 is SYDVKM. The CDR3 region is CASSLSPYEQYF. The DNA for the CDR3 is TGTGCCAGCAGTTTGTCCCCCTACGAGCAGTACTTC.

The genes are TRBV6-1 and TRBJ1-2, with D hard to call. Germline CDR1 is MNHNS and CDR2 is SASEGT. The V end was cut by 5 bases, the J end by 2 bases, with 3 bases between. CDR3 length: 11 residues. The CDR3, as DNA: TGTGCCAGCAGTAAAAACTATGGCTACACCTTC. Protein sequence: CASSKNYGYTF.

CDR3 protein: CASSISGFNEQYF. The CDR3 region has the DNA TGTGCCAGTAGTATTAGCGGATTCAACGAGCAGTACTTC. The chain joins TRBV19 to TRBJ2-7; tentative D call: TRBD2 (6 bases). The length of the CDR3 is 13 residues. Per germline, CDR1 LNHDA and CDR2 SQIVND (reference sequence). V dropped 3 bases and J dropped 5 bases, with 11 bases sitting between them.

This rearrangement joins TRBV10-3 to TRBJ2-2; D remains unclear. The length of the CDR3 is 13 residues. Trimming pared 2 bases from V and 4 bases from J, leaving 5 bases between. Germline V gene lookup returns CDR1 ENHRY and CDR2 SYGVKD. The CDR3 sequence is CAISEGPTGELFF. CDR3 bases: TGTGCCATCAGTGAGGGCCCCACCGGGGAGCTGTTTTTT.

The chain is built from TRBV11-3 and TRBJ2-1, with 9 nucleotides matching TRBD2. The CDR3 totals 15 residues. V gave up 5 bases and J gave up 10 bases; unmatched junction bases: 12. CDR1 and CDR2 from the germline V gene are SGHNT and YENEEA. CDR3 residues: CASSPLSGSVGEQFF. The CDR3 DNA is TGTGCCAGCAGCCCCCTTAGCGGGAGTGTTGGCGAGCAGTTCTTC.

V gene TRBV9 combines with J gene TRBJ2-1; D unresolved. The CDR3 sequence is 13 residues long. Trimming cost V 0 bases and J 4 bases, with 5 bases left between them. The germline V gene has CDR1 SGDLS and CDR2 YYNGEE. This CDR3 is CASSVADYNEQFF. For the CDR3, the DNA is TGTGCCAGCAGCGTAGCGGATTACAATGAGCAGTTCTTC.

The table lists this clone with a count of one. The chain uses TRBV28 and TRBJ1-2; D gene unclear. The CDR3 extends over 11 amino acids. Germline-derived CDR1 and CDR2 are MDHEN and SYDVKM. With 4 bases removed from V and 8 bases from J, the gap between germline ends came to 8 bases. CDR3 protein: CASSSIQGYTF. The CDR3 coding sequence is TGTGCCAGCAGTTCAATCCAAGGCTACACCTTC.

This clone occurred a few times. CDR3 DNA: TGTGCCAGCAGTTTAAGGGGAGGGGGACAGCCCCAGCATTTT. Translating gives CASSLRGGGQPQHF. The rearrangement uses TRBV28 and TRBJ1-5, with a tentative D call TRBD1 (6 bases). The CDR3 is 14 residues long. Germline V gene sequence: CDR1 MDHEN, CDR2 SYDVKM. The germline V and J ends were trimmed by 2 bases and 7 bases, with 12 bases remaining between them.

The V gene is TRBV5-4, the J gene TRBJ2-5; TRBD2 matches at 8 bases. Germline V gives CDR1 SGHNT, CDR2 YYREEE (reference sequence). This CDR3 comprises 16 residues. V dropped 3 bases and J dropped 2; count of bases not matched to a gene: 9. The CDR3 DNA sequence: TGTGCCAGCAGCTCGGGGGACGGGAGGGATCAAGAGACCCAGTACTTC. It codes for CASSSGDGRDQETQYF.

This clone was observed many times. This chain links TRBV9 with TRBJ2-1; the match to TRBD2 covers 10 bases. Unmatched junction bases numbered 8, after V lost 4 bases and J lost 7 bases. CDR1 is SGDLS and CDR2 is YYNGEE in the germline V gene. The CDR3 extends over 15 amino acids. This CDR3 reads CASSPGLAEGNEQFF. The CDR3 nucleotides are TGTGCCAGCAGCCCCGGACTAGCGGAAGGGAATGAGCAGTTCTTC.

The gene calls are TRBV28 and TRBJ2-3; D perhaps matches TRBD1 (5 bases). V dropped 2 bases and J dropped 2 bases, with 17 bases sitting between them. Looked up from germline, CDR1 is MDHEN and CDR2 is SYDVKM. This CDR3 is 17 amino acids long. CDR3 in amino acids: CASSLGQGYFLTDTQYF. The CDR3 DNA is TGTGCCAGCAGTTTAGGTCAGGGCTACTTCCTCACAGATACGCAGTATTTT.

This clone occurred a few times. The rearrangement uses TRBV19 and TRBJ1-5; D is perhaps TRBD1 (6 bases). This CDR3 contains 14 residues. The germline V and J ends were trimmed by 6 bases and 9 bases, with 18 bases remaining between them. From germline, CDR1 is LNHDA and CDR2 SQIVND (reference sequence). The CDR3 loop is CASSPQGKGRPQHF. For the CDR3, the DNA is TGTGCCAGTAGCCCGCAGGGGAAGGGGCGGCCCCAGCATTTT.

About this clone: It may be a read error: a sequence one base away is much more abundant. Other DNA sequences of this sample code for an identical CDR3. This chain links TRBV28 with TRBJ2-7; 7 nucleotides agree with TRBD1. Germline V CDR1 and CDR2: MDHEN, SYDVKM. V was clipped by 5 bases and J by 3 bases; unmatched bases: 4. This CDR3 comprises 13 residues. The CDR3: CASSPGTDYEQYF. CDR3 sequence (DNA): TGTGCCAGCAGTCCCGGGACAGACTACGAGCAGTACTTC.

The chain joins TRBV11-2 to TRBJ2-1, with D maybe TRBD2 (6 bases). V was trimmed by 5 bases and J by 8 bases, leaving 22 bases between them. Per germline, CDR1 SGHAT and CDR2 FQNNGV. This CDR3 is 16 amino acids long. The CDR3 spells CASSNPAGIARDEQFF. CDR3 nucleotides: TGTGCCAGCAGCAACCCGGCGGGAATAGCGAGGGATGAGCAGTTCTTC.

V is TRBV7-6 and J is TRBJ2-1; 13 bases line up with TRBD2. The CDR3 sequence is 18 residues long. Germline CDR1 is SGHVS and CDR2 is FNYEAQ. The trim removed 2 bases at V and 3 bases at J, leaving 7 bases unmatched. The CDR3 region is CASSLSTGTSGNYNEQFF. The CDR3 DNA follows: TGTGCCAGCAGCTTATCCACAGGGACTAGCGGGAACTACAATGAGCAGTTCTTC.

The rearrangement joins TRBV18 to TRBJ1-5; no clear D. Deletions cut 1 base from V and 5 bases from J, with 9 bases between. The CDR3 loop spans 14 amino acids. The V gene's germline CDR1 is KGHSH and CDR2 LQKENI. The CDR3 coding sequence is TGTGCCAGCTCACCACGGCGTGCGGATCAGCCCCAGCATTTT. Translating it yields CASSPRRADQPQHF. Together with reference TRBV18 and TRBJ1-5, the CDR3 gives the full variable domain: NAGVMQNPRHLVRRRGQEARLRCSPMKGHSHVYWYRQLPEEGLKFMVYLQKENIIDESGMPKERFSAEFPKEGPSILRIQQVVRGDSAAYFCASSPRRADQPQHFGDGTRLSIL.

J is TRBJ2-1 and V is TRBV7-2, with TRBD2 matching over 8 bases. The germline V gene encodes CDR1 SGHTA and CDR2 FQGNSA. There are 16 residues in the CDR3. The trim removed 5 bases at V and 6 bases at J, leaving 12 bases unmatched. The CDR3 loop reads CASSPRGAGVINEQFF. The CDR3 DNA is TGTGCCAGCAGCCCCCGGGGAGCGGGAGTGATCAATGAGCAGTTCTTC.

This chain joins TRBV28 and TRBJ2-7; no definite D call. The V gene's germline CDR1 is MDHEN and CDR2 SYDVKM. Trimming removed 3 bases from V and 6 bases from J, with 15 bases in between. This CDR3 is built from 14 residues. The chain's CDR3 is CASSFLSSVGEQYF. DNA for the CDR3: TGTGCCAGCAGTTTTCTGAGCTCGGTGGGCGAGCAGTACTTC.

The chain combines TRBV6-1 with TRBJ1-5; D gene uncertain. The germline gives CDR1 MNHNS, CDR2 SASEGT. This CDR3 region has 14 residues. With 6 bases removed from V and 4 bases from J, the gap between germline ends came to 13 bases. CDR3 in DNA: TGTGCCAGCAGAGCCGGGCCTACGAATCAGCCCCAGCATTTT. This sequence encodes CASRAGPTNQPQHF.